This entry describes one T cell receptor (beta chain). What it binds is unknown. The data are from a study of shared clonotypes between healthy human individuals. The CD8 memory sample joined CD45RO+ cells and CCR7-negative CD45RA+ cells. Germline CDR1 is MNHEY and CDR2 is SVGAGI. V dropped 2 bases and J dropped 6 bases, with 6 bases sitting between them. The CDR3 length is 12 residues. Authors' analysis steps: From ImmunoSEQ came sequences covering only the junction and carrying no quality scores, so filtering differed. Some clones are missing from TCRdb's copy, which holds only in-frame ones; the method was immunoSEQ multiplex PCR. D and trimming come from the DNA, and the V and J calls and clone size come from that table. The sample includes hundreds of thousands of clones, around 86% seen only once; the top ten take roughly 16%. General study points: Large depth notwithstanding, sorted-subset sequencing proved incomplete by rarefaction. Some naive CD4 clonotypes, around 5%, turned up in common across a handful of donors.

V is TRBV6-5 and J is TRBJ2-3, with no clear D. This receptor was taken from a man between 18 and 29 years old in good health. The sample taken for sequencing was memory CD8+ T cells sorted from blood. The subset here: CD45RO+ cells pooled with CCR7-negative TemRA cells. DNA of the CDR3: TGTGCCAGCAGTTACCTAGGGGATACGCAGTATTTT. Its protein product is CASSYLGDTQYF.